This entry lists 4 T cell receptor beta chains sequenced from one sample in a study of shared clonotypes between healthy human individuals. Selected positively for CCR7 and CD45RO-negative, naive CD8 cells excluded terminally differentiated effector memory CD45RA+ cells. Repertoires were generated with immunoSEQ multiplex PCR, while TCRdb's copy carries only in-frame clones and drops some. Of about 2 million clones listed, about 95% are singletons. The source material was naive CD8+ T cells sorted from blood. Receptors were obtained from a man younger than 35 in good health.

This sequence joins TRBV2 and TRBJ2-3, with D possibly matching TRBD2 (6 bases). The CDR3 has 11 residues. Germline V gene lookup returns CDR1 SNHLY and CDR2 FYNNEI. V was shortened by 11 bases and J by 10 bases, with 16 bases between the two germline ends. The CDR3 spells CAGGTGWAQYF. In DNA, the CDR3 is TGTGCCGGTGGGACTGGCTGGGCGCAGTATTTT.

CDR3 DNA: TGTGCCATCAATTACGGGGCGGGAGTGGGGAATGAGCAGTTCTTC. Its translation is CAINYGAGVGNEQFF. V gene TRBV28 combines with J gene TRBJ2-1; TRBD2 aligns across 7 bases. J lost 7 bases, V lost 10 bases, and 16 bases had no gene match. This CDR3 is built from 15 residues. Germline CDR1 and CDR2: MDHEN and SYDVKM.

This chain links TRBV29-1 with TRBJ1-1, with no clear D. This CDR3 comprises 16 residues. Germline V gene sequence: CDR1 SQVTM, CDR2 ANQGSEA. V lost 4 bases and J lost 0, with 18 bases in between. The CDR3 is CSVGGGSWRMNTEAFF. DNA of the CDR3: TGCAGCGTTGGGGGAGGGTCGTGGCGGATGAACACTGAAGCTTTCTTT.

The chain recombines TRBV27 with TRBJ1-6, with 7 bases identical to TRBD1. CDR3 length: 14 residues. Germline V lookup: CDR1 MNHEY, CDR2 SMNVEV (reference sequence). V lost 7 bases and J lost 5; bases outside the gene matches: 5. CDR3 DNA: TGTGCCAGCAAGACGACAGGGCATAATTCACCCCTCCACTTT. Protein: CASKTTGHNSPLHF.